The following is a T cell receptor beta chain sequence with its context. This clone was recorded only once. Its antigen specificity is not known. Nothing much larger sits one base from this clone, and base qualities are not available. Libraries were prepared through the immunoSEQ multiplex PCR assay. For most patients, high-throughput TCR-beta CDR3 sequencing of genomic DNA was performed by Adaptive Biotechnologies. The paper's processing steps were these. TCR sequencing data for over 15 patients were retrieved from Adaptive's ImmunoSEQ software; a few other patients were processed with MiXCR and VDJtools. CDR3 nucleotide sequences shared between donor and recipient were removed because the origin of such sequences could not be assigned. Alloreactive clones required at least 2-fold expansion over unstimulated cells and minimum CFSE-low frequency of 0.002% (template counts) or 0.001% (read counts). Mappable clones were those detected in sequenced pre-transplant spleen, lymph node, or MLR CFSE-low populations of the donor or recipient. The cumulative frequency of alloreactive clones was calculated as a percentage of all sequences, weighted by copy number. The clones in this table, taken by TCRdb from immuneACCESS, are in-frame only. Not every clone is retained; where verified, under half of the shortfall comes from an unresolved V gene, and the cause of the rest is unknown. V and J calls and clone size are copied from that table; D and trimming were computed from the DNA. This sample is represented by around 96,000 clones; 90% of them were singletons. About 16% of the sample rests with the top ten.

In the first month after transplant, blood samples were collected up to 4 times, and after that at least monthly when available. This sample was taken from a study of graft-versus-host responses after intestinal transplantation (dated by TCRdb to about 2021). Notes on the research overall: The transplants that recipients got were multivisceral, liver-intestinal, or isolated intestinal. All recipients received anti-thymocyte globulin induction followed by maintenance tacrolimus and steroids for 3 to 4 years. After intestinal transplantation, graft-versus-host and host-versus-graft alloreactive T cell clones were followed in the graft, circulation and bone marrow using bulk TCR-beta CDR3 sequencing. To identify alloreactive clones, pre-transplant mixed lymphocyte reaction products were sequenced and then compared with unstimulated pre-transplant donor and recipient T cells. The cohort enrolled 24 intestinal transplant recipients including one retransplant, and a few patients lacking pretransplant specimens were excluded. Donor T cell macrochimerism was defined as a peak of at least 4% donor T cells among recipient peripheral blood mononuclear cells. Samples from three later patients were sequenced in-house on an Illumina MiSeq with MiXCR processing rather than by the commercial service. The research as a whole found: GvH clones were detected in recipient bone marrow, and some of these GvH clones were observed earlier in ileal mucosa or blood, consistent with an intestinal mucosal origin. Peak levels of circulating GvH clones were associated with declines in HvG clones early after transplant. Patients with donor T cell macrochimerism had high GvH to HvG T cell clonal ratios in their allografts. The relatively low number and heterogeneity of intestinal transplant patients limited the conclusions.

This receptor was identified in a human patient who received an intestinal transplant, so some T cells may come from the graft donor. This specimen consisted of PBMCs, obtained just under 460 days after intestinal transplant.

The CDR3 reads as follows: CASSLVPGSTNEQFF. In nucleotides, the sequence is TGTGCCAGCAGCTTAGTCCCGGGGAGTACAAATGAGCAGTTCTTC. The rearrangement joined TRBV7-3 to TRBJ2-1; the D gene is possibly TRBD2, with 5 bases matching. The germline V gene gives CDR1 as SGHTA and CDR2 as FQGTGA. From its cysteine to its phenylalanine, the CDR3 spans 15 amino acids. Just the 45-base CDR3 DNA is kept, in frame starting at base 1. Trimming costs V 2 bases and J 7 bases, and their ends lie 15 bases apart.